Below are 6 T cell receptor beta chains sequenced from a single sample in a study of blood T cell repertoires in COVID-19. The data were produced by immunoSEQ multiplex PCR, yet TCRdb's version contains in-frame clones alone and is incomplete. Here the sample spans 100,000 to 150,000 clones, around 83% being singletons. Material: peripheral blood. These receptors were taken from a woman aged 50 to 60 with acute or convalescent COVID-19.

This clone was observed once. The V call is TRBV19, the J call TRBJ2-7; the D gene is possibly TRBD1 (6 bases). Germline V gene data show CDR1 as LNHDA and CDR2 as SQIVND (reference sequence). This CDR3 spans 12 amino acids. The germline V and J ends were trimmed by 4 bases and 5 bases, with 9 bases remaining between them. CDR3 loop: CASSTGANEQYF. As DNA, the CDR3 is TGTGCCAGTAGTACAGGGGCCAACGAGCAGTACTTC.

This clone was detected only a few times. The chain couples TRBV2 to TRBJ1-6; a weak D match, TRBD1 (6 bases). This CDR3 comprises 16 residues. Trimming shortened V by 4 bases and J by 6 bases, and 16 bases separated the two germline ends. Germline values: CDR1 SNHLY, CDR2 FYNNEI. CDR3 sequence (DNA): TGTGCCAGCAGTGTAGCACGGGACAACTTTAATTCACCCCTCCACTTT. Amino acid sequence: CASSVARDNFNSPLHF.

J is TRBJ1-1 and V is TRBV30; D is possibly TRBD1 (5 bases). Trimming cost V 2 bases and J 4 bases, with 8 bases left between them. The CDR3 runs 12 residues. The germline V gene encodes CDR1 GTSNPN and CDR2 SVGIG (reference sequence). CDR3 sequence: CAWSRQSTEAFF. The CDR3 DNA reads TGTGCCTGGAGTAGACAGAGCACTGAAGCTTTCTTT.

The chain uses TRBV12-3 or TRBV12-4 and TRBJ1-1; no firm D call. V lost 7 bases, J lost 1 base, and 10 bases lay in between. The CDR3 spans 13 residues. The DNA of the CDR3 is TGTGCCAGCATGAGGCGGGAGAACACTGAAGCTTTCTTT. It translates to CASMRRENTEAFF.

The genes are TRBV19 and TRBJ1-2, with D uncertain. Trimming stripped 1 base from V and 4 bases from J, with 13 bases between. In germline, CDR1 is LNHDA, CDR2 SQIVND (reference sequence). There are 15 residues in the CDR3. The CDR3 reads CASSIVVGGFYGYTF. CDR3 sequence (DNA): TGTGCCAGTAGTATAGTAGTTGGAGGATTCTATGGCTACACCTTC.

The chain has TRBV3-1 (or the pseudogene TRBV3-2) and TRBJ1-1; no definite D call. V was shortened by 0 bases and J by 7 bases, with 9 bases between the two germline ends. Germline values: CDR1 LGHDT, CDR2 YNNKEL (reference sequence). The CDR3 covers 13 residues. DNA of the CDR3: TGTGCCAGCAGCCAAGACCTTACGGGTGAAGCTTTCTTT. Translation gives CASSQDLTGEAFF.